The T cell receptor beta chain described here comes from a study of T cells in localized non-small cell lung cancer. Data came from immunoSEQ multiplex PCR; TCRdb stores just in-frame clones and leaves some out. The sample yields about 47,000 clones, roughly 86% seen once. V lost 2 bases, J lost 5 bases, and 9 bases lay in between. The CDR3 runs 13 residues. From germline, CDR1 is MNHEY and CDR2 SMNVEV (reference sequence). The V and J genes are TRBV27 and TRBJ1-1, with D unresolved. Sequenced here: PBMCs, sampled before any cancer treatment. This receptor was identified in a man aged 40 to 69 with stage II lung adenocarcinoma. CDR3 sequence: CASSLLGDTEAFF. The CDR3 DNA is TGTGCCAGCAGTTTACTCGGGGATACTGAAGCTTTCTTT.